This T cell receptor beta chain was recorded in a study of cytotoxic CD8 clonotypes in ibrutinib-treated CLL. The wider study: For this cohort, patients were about a dozen relapsed/refractory and approximately 15 treatment-naive, while under 18 were IGHV unmutated. Response was recorded as partial in approximately 24 patients and complete in 2; at median 68 months, around 15 remained remitted and around twelve had progressed. Response samples followed a median roughly 13 months of treatment, range 6 to 36. Sequencing produced an average of about 250,000 productive templates and under 100,000 productive rearrangements per sample.

This clone was recorded only once. The protocol was immunoSEQ multiplex PCR, while the TCRdb copy is restricted to in-frame clones and leaves out a portion. The sample shows tens of thousands of clones, about 65% of them seen only once. Sequencing was performed on PBMCs, taken after 12 months of ibrutinib treatment. This receptor was identified in a human donor with chronic lymphocytic leukemia.

For the CDR3, the DNA is TGTGCCAGCAGCTTGCGGCGGGAGACAGATACGCAGTATTTT. Translating gives CASSLRRETDTQYF. The chain is built from TRBV11-2 and TRBJ2-3; 7 nucleotides match TRBD2. Germline V gives CDR1 SGHAT, CDR2 FQNNGV. The trim removed 3 bases at V and 3 bases at J, leaving 3 bases unmatched. The CDR3 contains 14 residues.